This entry lists 21 T cell receptor beta chains sequenced from one sample in a study of shared clonotypes between healthy human individuals. The method was immunoSEQ multiplex PCR; TCRdb's version includes in-frame clones alone and lacks a portion of them. The table lists 1,500,000 or so clones, just under 99% of them singletons, with around 0.33% in the top ten. Sequencing input: naive CD4+ T cells sorted from blood. Regarding subset: CD45RA+ positively selected. These receptors came from a young man in good health.

This clone was seen a single time. The V and J genes are TRBV5-1 and TRBJ1-2; 10 nucleotides align to TRBD1. Per germline, CDR1 SGHRS and CDR2 YFSETQ. The CDR3 has 14 amino acids. The J segment lost 8 bases and the V segment lost 4 bases, leaving 8 bases of the junction unmatched. The CDR3 loop reads CASSEGQGSRGYTF. The CDR3 DNA reads TGCGCCAGCAGCGAGGGACAGGGGTCTCGGGGCTACACCTTC.

This chain joins TRBV9 and TRBJ1-3, with D unresolved. This CDR3 has 16 residues. Germline V CDR1 and CDR2: SGDLS, YYNGEE. Trimming shortened V by 0 bases and J by 0 bases, and 10 bases separated the two germline ends. The CDR3 sequence: CASSVGSHSSGNTIYF. CDR3 bases: TGTGCCAGCAGCGTAGGCTCTCACAGCTCTGGAAACACCATATATTTT.

The genes are TRBV14 and TRBJ1-2, with 8 bases lining up with TRBD1. The V gene's germline CDR1 is SGHDN and CDR2 FVKESK. The V gene end was trimmed by 1 base and the J gene end by 6 bases; junction bases not matched to a gene: 7. The CDR3 covers 15 residues. CDR3 DNA sequence: TGTGCCAGCAGCCAAGCGCGCAGGGGGCGCGATGGCTACACCTTC. Translation: CASSQARRGRDGYTF. Looking up the rest from reference TRBV14 and TRBJ1-2 gives the full variable domain: EAGVTQFPSHSVIEKGQTVTLRCDPISGHDNLYWYRRVMGKEIKFLLHFVKESKQDESGMPNNRFLAERTGGTYSTLKVQPAELEDSGVYFCASSQARRGRDGYTFGSGTRLTVV.

The chain has TRBV5-6 and TRBJ2-1; D possibly corresponds to TRBD2 (6 bases). V gave up 4 bases and J gave up 7 bases, with 18 bases separating them. There are 15 residues in the CDR3. Germline values: CDR1 SGHDT, CDR2 YYEEEE. The CDR3 nucleotides are TGTGCCAGCAGCGCCTTAGCGGTATCGGGAAATGAGCAGTTCTTC. It is translated as CASSALAVSGNEQFF.

This clone was recorded only once. The chain recombines TRBV9 with TRBJ2-1, with 10 bases fitting TRBD2. From germline, CDR1 is SGDLS and CDR2 YYNGEE. This CDR3 has 15 amino acids. With V trimmed by 3 bases and J by 4 bases, 4 bases remained unmatched. CDR3 nucleotide sequence: TGTGCCAGCAGCGCCGGGACTAGCGTATACAATGAGCAGTTCTTC. It encodes CASSAGTSVYNEQFF. Combining the CDR3 with reference TRBV9 and TRBJ2-1 gives the whole variable domain DSGVTQTPKHLITATGQRVTLRCSPRSGDLSVYWYQQSLDQGLQFLIQYYNGEERAKGNILERFSAQQFPDLHSELNLSSLELGDSALYFCASSAGTSVYNEQFFGPGTRLTVL.

The CDR3: CASRGESIEQYF. The CDR3, as DNA: TGCGCCAGCAGGGGGGAATCGATCGAGCAGTACTTC. The rearrangement joins TRBV5-1 to TRBJ2-7; the D call may be TRBD1 or TRBD2 (5 bases each). Per germline, CDR1 SGHRS and CDR2 YFSETQ. V was pared by 5 bases and J by 6 bases, with 12 bases between. The CDR3 is 12 residues long.

The chain joins TRBV9 to TRBJ2-2; weak D call: TRBD2 (6 bases). Looked up from germline, CDR1 is SGDLS and CDR2 is YYNGEE. The CDR3 sequence is 13 residues long. V lost 6 bases and J lost 7, with 13 bases in between. The CDR3 nucleotides are TGTGCCAGCACCGGGGGAGGTGGCGGGGAGCTGTTTTTT. It specifies CASTGGGGGELFF.

The chain employs TRBV2 and TRBJ1-2; weak D call: TRBD1 (6 bases). Germline V gene data show CDR1 as SNHLY and CDR2 as FYNNEI. This CDR3 contains 14 residues. The V and J ends lost 6 bases and 4 bases respectively, with 15 bases between them. This CDR3 reads CASRVRTDSYGYTF. CDR3 coding DNA: TGTGCCAGCAGAGTTAGGACGGACAGCTATGGCTACACCTTC.

The chain is built from TRBV6-8 and TRBJ2-4; D is unresolved. This CDR3 region has 14 residues. The V end lost 6 bases, the J end lost 1 base, and 10 bases lay between the germline ends. The germline gives CDR1 MNHGY, CDR2 SAAAGT. In nucleotides, the CDR3 is TGTGCCAGCAGCCTCTGTCGTGCCAAAAACATTCAGTACTTC. It is translated as CASSLCRAKNIQYF.

In its sample, this clone was seen once. The CDR3 DNA reads as TGCGCCAGCAGTCTCAACCCGGGACAGGTGAACTATGGCTACACCTTC. Protein sequence: CASSLNPGQVNYGYTF. The chain links TRBV5-1 to TRBJ1-2; TRBD1 aligns across 8 bases. The trim removed 5 bases at V and 2 bases at J, leaving 11 bases unmatched. Per germline, CDR1 SGHRS and CDR2 YFSETQ. This CDR3 region has 16 residues.

The chain couples TRBV5-6 to TRBJ2-5; 11 positions match TRBD2. The germline V gene encodes CDR1 SGHDT and CDR2 YYEEEE. This CDR3 spans 16 amino acids. Losses at the gene ends were 4 bases for V and 4 bases for J; bases not matched to a gene: 9. The CDR3 nucleotides read TGTGCCAGCAGCCCAGATCTAGCGGGAGGAGGAGAGACCCAGTACTTC. Amino acid sequence: CASSPDLAGGGETQYF.

The rearrangement links TRBV7-2 to TRBJ2-1; D may be TRBD2 (6 bases). The CDR3 has 17 residues. V was pared by 5 bases and J by 0 bases, with 17 bases between. Germline lookup yields CDR1 SGHTA and CDR2 FQGNSA. CDR3 in amino acids: CASSGRGAGLSYNEQFF. The CDR3 DNA reads TGTGCCAGCAGCGGCCGGGGAGCGGGCCTCTCCTACAATGAGCAGTTCTTC.

The chain joins TRBV9 to TRBJ2-3, with D perhaps matching TRBD1 (6 bases). CDR3 length: 17 residues. Trimming took off 0 bases at V and 7 bases at J, with 21 bases between the two ends. Germline V gives CDR1 SGDLS, CDR2 YYNGEE. This chain's CDR3 is CASSVGVLGGLRNTQYF. In DNA form, the CDR3 reads TGTGCCAGCAGCGTAGGAGTGCTAGGGGGTCTTCGAAATACGCAGTATTTT.

The chain uses TRBV18 and TRBJ1-2; no clear D gene. The CDR3 is 15 amino acids. The ends were cut back, 0 bases at V and 8 bases at J, with 16 bases in the middle. Germline CDR1 reads KGHSH; CDR2 reads LQKENI. CDR3: CASSPPFSGPRGYTF. The CDR3 region has the DNA TGTGCCAGCTCACCACCATTCTCTGGGCCGCGCGGCTACACCTTC.

This clone appeared a single time. The rearrangement links TRBV27 to TRBJ2-1, with D possibly being TRBD2 (5 bases). This CDR3 is built from 16 residues. Trimming took 6 bases from V and 8 from J, leaving 23 bases between them. Germline values: CDR1 MNHEY, CDR2 SMNVEV (reference sequence). CDR3 DNA: TGTGCCAGCAGACCGATGGACTTAGCCGGAATTGATGAGCAGTTCTTC. Encoded protein: CASRPMDLAGIDEQFF.

V gene TRBV10-3 combines with J gene TRBJ1-1; 7 bases align to TRBD1. CDR3 size: 13 residues. V shed 6 bases, J shed 7 bases, and the junction held 8 bases outside the gene matches. Germline V gene lookup returns CDR1 ENHRY and CDR2 SYGVKD. The CDR3 region has the DNA TGTGCCATCAGGTCAACCGGGACAGATGAAGCTTTCTTT. Residues: CAIRSTGTDEAFF.

The gene calls are TRBV7-9 and TRBJ1-2, with a tentative D call TRBD1 (6 bases). This CDR3 is 15 amino acids long. Trimming removed 6 bases from V and 4 bases from J, with 18 bases in between. Germline loops: CDR1 SEHNR, CDR2 FQNEAQ (reference sequence). CDR3 protein: CASREVGAPRYGYTF. Here the CDR3 DNA reads TGTGCCAGCAGGGAAGTGGGGGCGCCCCGCTATGGCTACACCTTC.

J is TRBJ2-1 and V is TRBV5-8; unclear D gene. CDR1 SGHTS and CDR2 YDEGEE come from the germline V gene. V was clipped by 1 base and J by 1 base, with 12 bases between them. The CDR3 has 16 amino acids. CDR3 in DNA: TGTGCCAGCAGCTTGCAGGTTACCTATTCCTACAATGAGCAGTTCTTC. This encodes CASSLQVTYSYNEQFF.

The chain recombines TRBV5-1 with TRBJ1-4; D is ambiguous. V was cut by 5 bases and J by 4 bases, with 12 bases left in between. The CDR3 is 14 residues long. CDR1 and CDR2 from the germline V gene are SGHRS and YFSETQ. For the CDR3, the DNA is TGCGCCAGCAGTGTGACTGAAAGTAATGAAAAACTGTTTTTT. Its translation is CASSVTESNEKLFF.

The table lists this clone with a count of one. The chain uses TRBV9 and TRBJ2-7, with 11 bases lining up with TRBD1. The CDR3 extends over 15 amino acids. Germline CDR1 reads SGDLS; CDR2 reads YYNGEE. V shed 4 bases, J shed 7 bases, and the junction held 10 bases outside the gene matches. CDR3 nucleotides: TGTGCCAGCAGCTTACGGACAGGGGGCCTTGGGGAGCAGTACTTC. Translating it yields CASSLRTGGLGEQYF.

This chain connects TRBV7-2 to TRBJ2-3, with D perhaps TRBD2 (6 bases). Per germline, CDR1 SGHTA and CDR2 FQGNSA. V lost 4 bases to trimming and J lost 5 bases, with 22 bases between them. The CDR3 is 17 residues long. The CDR3 is CASSSPVWEASIDTQYF. CDR3 DNA: TGTGCCAGCAGCTCCCCAGTTTGGGAGGCTAGTATAGATACGCAGTATTTT.